This T cell receptor (beta chain) comes out of a study of radiotherapy plus CTLA-4 blockade in lung cancer. The wider study: Among all patients, approximately 17% showed objective responses, while roughly 28% had disease control. Notes on the study in general: Early clone dynamics of blood T cells, plus interferon-beta, reportedly predicted response best.

Concerning this clone: The antigen remains undetermined.

Clones were sequenced by immunoSEQ multiplex PCR, and TCRdb holds only the in-frame ones, with some missing. The data show 39,000 or so clones, roughly 77% seen once. The receptor was isolated from a human donor with non-small cell lung cancer who had stable disease on radiotherapy plus ipilimumab. The starting material was peripheral blood, obtained from a patient treated with radiotherapy plus ipilimumab.

This chain's CDR3 is CASSQERGEQYF. DNA for the CDR3: TGCGCCAGCAGCCAAGAGAGGGGCGAGCAGTACTTC. The chain uses TRBV4-1 and TRBJ2-7, with D perhaps assigned TRBD1 or TRBD2 (5 bases each). The ends were cut back, 0 bases at V and 6 bases at J, with 6 bases in the middle. The CDR3 consists of 12 residues. Germline V gene data show CDR1 as MGHRA and CDR2 as YSYEKL.